This section outlines one T cell receptor (beta chain) sequence together with its context. This sample is part of a study of OX40 agonist ivuxolimab in advanced cancers. About the study: Patients were given ivuxolimab, an antibody that agonizes OX40 (CD134).

The CDR3 has 12 amino acids. Per the germline V gene, CDR1 is SEHNR and CDR2 is FQNEAQ (reference sequence). The V end was cut by 2 bases, the J end by 2 bases, with 4 bases between. Assay: immunoSEQ multiplex PCR; the TCRdb copy retains only in-frame clones and omits some. The sample lists about 110,000 clones; 85% to 95% were seen once. The chain links TRBV7-9 to TRBJ2-7; D is unresolved. Specimen: CD4+ or CD8+ T cells sorted from blood, collected in a trial of the OX40 agonist ivuxolimab. This TCR came from an adult with an advanced solid tumor such as melanoma, head and neck, liver or kidney cancer. The CDR3 is CASSLTAYEQYF. CDR3 sequence (DNA): TGTGCCAGCAGCTTAACAGCCTACGAGCAGTACTTC. The whole variable domain, filled in from reference TRBV7-9 and TRBJ2-7, reads DTGVSQNPRHKITKRGQNVTFRCDPISEHNRLYWYRQTLGQGPEFLTYFQNEAQLEKSRLLSDRFSAERPKGSFSTLEIQRTEQGDSAMYLCASSLTAYEQYFGPGTRLTVT.